This T cell receptor (beta chain) originates from a study of OX40 agonist ivuxolimab in advanced cancers. At the level of the study: Two cutaneous melanoma patients and one hepatocellular carcinoma patient, three in all, had partial responses.

Notes on the study in general: In a subset of nonresponders, normalized T-cell clonal expansion was also low. Among expanded peripheral T cells, antigen specificity went undetermined.

The germline V gene encodes CDR1 MNHEY and CDR2 SVGAGI. This CDR3 is 14 amino acids long. The V end was cut by 5 bases, the J end by 1 base, with 11 bases between. Profiling relied on immunoSEQ multiplex PCR, and the TCRdb table lists in-frame clones only, not all of them. The table shows roughly 140,000 clones, with approximately 94% occurring only once. Note on this clone: The antigen remains unidentified.

The V gene is TRBV6-5, the J gene TRBJ1-1; D remains ambiguous. The source of this sequence is an adult with an advanced solid tumor such as melanoma, head and neck, liver or kidney cancer. Sequencing was performed on CD4+ or CD8+ T cells sorted from blood, taken in a trial of the OX40 agonist ivuxolimab. CDR3 sequence: CASSVFWENTEAFF. The CDR3 nucleotides are TGTGCCAGCAGTGTTTTCTGGGAGAACACTGAAGCTTTCTTT.